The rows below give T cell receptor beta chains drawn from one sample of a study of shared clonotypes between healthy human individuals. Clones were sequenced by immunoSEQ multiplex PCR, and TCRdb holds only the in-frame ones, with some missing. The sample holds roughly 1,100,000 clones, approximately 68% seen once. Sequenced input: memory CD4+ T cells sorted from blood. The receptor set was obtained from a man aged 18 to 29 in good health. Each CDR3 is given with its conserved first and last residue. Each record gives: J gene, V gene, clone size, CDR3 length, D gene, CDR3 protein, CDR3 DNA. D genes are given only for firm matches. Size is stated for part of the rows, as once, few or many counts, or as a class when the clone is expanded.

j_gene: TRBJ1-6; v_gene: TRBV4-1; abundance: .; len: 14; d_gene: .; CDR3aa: CASSQEQGNSPLHF; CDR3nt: TGCGCCAGCAGCCAAGAACAGGGAAATTCACCCCTCCACTTT
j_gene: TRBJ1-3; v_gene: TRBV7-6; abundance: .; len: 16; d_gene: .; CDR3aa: CASSLGPGGSGNTIYF; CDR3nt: TGTGCCAGCAGCTTAGGCCCGGGAGGGTCTGGAAACACCATATATTTT
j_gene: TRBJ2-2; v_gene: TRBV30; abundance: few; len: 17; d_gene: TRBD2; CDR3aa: CAWIPGLAGGPAGELFF; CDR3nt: TGTGCCTGGATTCCGGGACTAGCGGGGGGGCCTGCCGGGGAGCTGTTTTTT
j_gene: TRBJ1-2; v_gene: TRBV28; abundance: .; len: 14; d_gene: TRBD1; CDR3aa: CASSGTGGPYGYTF; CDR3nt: TGTGCCAGCAGCGGGACAGGGGGACCTTATGGCTACACCTTC
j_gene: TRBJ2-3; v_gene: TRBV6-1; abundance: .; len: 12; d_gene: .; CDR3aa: CASSVKADTQYF; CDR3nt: TGTGCCAGCAGTGTAAAGGCAGATACGCAGTATTTT
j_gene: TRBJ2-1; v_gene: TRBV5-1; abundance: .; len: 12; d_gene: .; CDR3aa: CASSFGYNEQFF; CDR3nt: TGCGCCAGCAGCTTCGGGTACAATGAGCAGTTCTTC
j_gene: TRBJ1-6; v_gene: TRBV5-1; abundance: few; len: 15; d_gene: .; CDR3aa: CASSLAGRDNSPLHF; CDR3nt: TGCGCCAGCAGCTTGGCCGGGAGGGATAATTCACCCCTCCACTTT
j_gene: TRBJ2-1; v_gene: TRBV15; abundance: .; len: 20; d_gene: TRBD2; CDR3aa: CATSRLAGTSGSGGYNEQFF; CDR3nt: TGTGCCACCAGCAGATTAGCCGGGACTAGCGGGAGTGGAGGTTACAATGAGCAGTTCTTC
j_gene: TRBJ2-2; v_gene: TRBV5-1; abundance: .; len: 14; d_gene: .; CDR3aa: CASSASLGDGELFF; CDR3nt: TGCGCCAGCAGCGCCTCACTAGGAGACGGGGAGCTGTTTTTT
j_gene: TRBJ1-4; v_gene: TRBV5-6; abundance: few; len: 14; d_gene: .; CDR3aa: CASSLGTPNEKLFF; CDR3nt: TGTGCCAGCAGCTTAGGGACCCCCAATGAAAAACTGTTTTTT
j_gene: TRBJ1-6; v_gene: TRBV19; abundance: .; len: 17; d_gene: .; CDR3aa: CASSIRTASSYNSPLHF; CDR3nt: TGTGCCAGTAGTATACGAACCGCTAGCTCCTATAATTCACCCCTCCACTTT
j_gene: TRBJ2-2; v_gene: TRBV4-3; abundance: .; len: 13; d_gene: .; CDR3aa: CASSPLVTGELFF; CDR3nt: TGCGCCAGCAGCCCGTTGGTGACCGGGGAGCTGTTTTTT
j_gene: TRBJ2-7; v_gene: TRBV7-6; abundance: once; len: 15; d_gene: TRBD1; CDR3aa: CASSLGDRGTYEQYF; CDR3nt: TGTGCCAGCAGCTTAGGGGACAGGGGTACATACGAGCAGTACTTC
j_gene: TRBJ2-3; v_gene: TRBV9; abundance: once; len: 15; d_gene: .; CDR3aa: CASSVDDRDTDTQYF; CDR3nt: TGTGCCAGCAGCGTAGATGATAGGGACACAGATACGCAGTATTTT
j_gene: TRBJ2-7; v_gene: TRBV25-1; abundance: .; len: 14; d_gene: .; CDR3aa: CASSRTATSYEQYF; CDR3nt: TGTGCCAGCAGCCGGACAGCCACGTCCTACGAGCAGTACTTC
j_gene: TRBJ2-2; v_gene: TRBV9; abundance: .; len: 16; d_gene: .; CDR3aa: CASSVGGRPNTGELFF; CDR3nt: TGTGCCAGCAGCGTAGGGGGGCGGCCTAACACCGGGGAGCTGTTTTTT
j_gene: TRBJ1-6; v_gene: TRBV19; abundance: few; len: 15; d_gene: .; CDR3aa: CASSTETGHNSPLHF; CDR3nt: TGTGCCAGTAGCACTGAAACAGGGCATAATTCACCCCTCCACTTT
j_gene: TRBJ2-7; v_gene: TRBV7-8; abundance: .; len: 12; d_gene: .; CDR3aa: CASSSLIGEQYF; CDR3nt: TGTGCCAGCAGCTCCCTGATCGGTGAGCAGTACTTC
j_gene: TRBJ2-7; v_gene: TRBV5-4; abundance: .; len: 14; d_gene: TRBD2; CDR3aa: CASSGPSGPYEQYF; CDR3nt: TGTGCCAGCAGCGGGCCTAGCGGACCCTACGAGCAGTACTTC
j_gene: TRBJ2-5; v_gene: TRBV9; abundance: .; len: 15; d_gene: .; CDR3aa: CASSVDATGWGTQYF; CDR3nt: TGTGCCAGCAGCGTAGACGCAACGGGATGGGGGACCCAGTACTTC
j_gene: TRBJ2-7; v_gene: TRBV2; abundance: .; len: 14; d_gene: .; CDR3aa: CASSEVGGPYEQYF; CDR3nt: TGTGCCAGCAGTGAGGTGGGGGGGCCCTACGAGCAGTACTTC
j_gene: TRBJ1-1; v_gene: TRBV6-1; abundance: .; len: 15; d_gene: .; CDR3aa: CASRKETGLNTEAFF; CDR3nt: TGTGCCAGCAGGAAGGAGACCGGATTGAACACTGAAGCTTTCTTT
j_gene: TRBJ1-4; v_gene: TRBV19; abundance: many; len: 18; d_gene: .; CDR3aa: CASSISRRGIGTNEKLFF; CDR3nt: TGTGCCAGTAGTATATCCCGGAGGGGCATTGGGACTAATGAAAAACTGTTTTTT
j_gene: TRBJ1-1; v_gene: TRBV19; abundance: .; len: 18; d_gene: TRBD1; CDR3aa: CASSNPRGRTGGSTEAFF; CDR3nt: TGTGCCAGTAGTAACCCCCGGGGGAGGACAGGGGGGAGCACTGAAGCTTTCTTT
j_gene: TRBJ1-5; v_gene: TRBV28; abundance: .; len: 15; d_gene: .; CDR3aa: CASINGGRGNQPQHF; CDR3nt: TGTGCCAGCATAAATGGGGGGCGAGGCAATCAGCCCCAGCATTTT
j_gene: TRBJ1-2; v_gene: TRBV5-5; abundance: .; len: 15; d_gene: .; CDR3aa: CASSLFTGSDYGYTF; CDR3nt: TGTGCCAGCAGCTTGTTTACAGGGAGTGACTATGGCTACACCTTC
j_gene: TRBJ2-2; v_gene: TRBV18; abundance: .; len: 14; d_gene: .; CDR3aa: CASSPQQGAGELFF; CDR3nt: TGTGCCAGCTCACCACAGCAGGGTGCCGGGGAGCTGTTTTTT
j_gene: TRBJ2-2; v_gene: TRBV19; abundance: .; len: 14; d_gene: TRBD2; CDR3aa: CAGSLAGNTGELFF; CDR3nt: TGTGCCGGATCTCTAGCGGGGAACACCGGGGAGCTGTTTTTT
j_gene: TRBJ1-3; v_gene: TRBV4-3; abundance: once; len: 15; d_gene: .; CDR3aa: CASSQEPGGGNTIYF; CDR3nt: TGCGCCAGCAGCCAAGAGCCTGGTGGGGGAAACACCATATATTTT
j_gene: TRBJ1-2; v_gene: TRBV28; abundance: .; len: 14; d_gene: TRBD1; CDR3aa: CASSVPGTDYGYTF; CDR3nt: TGTGCCAGCAGTGTCCCCGGGACAGACTATGGCTACACCTTC
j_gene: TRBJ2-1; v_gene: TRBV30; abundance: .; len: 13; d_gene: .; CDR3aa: CAWKRFSGDEQFF; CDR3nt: TGTGCCTGGAAGCGGTTTTCAGGAGATGAGCAGTTCTTC
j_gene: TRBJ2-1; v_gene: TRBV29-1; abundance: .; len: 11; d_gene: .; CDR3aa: CSVEMGNEQFF; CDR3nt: TGCAGCGTGGAAATGGGCAATGAGCAGTTCTTC
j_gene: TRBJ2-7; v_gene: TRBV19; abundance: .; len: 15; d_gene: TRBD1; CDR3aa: CASSTGTGGYDEQYF; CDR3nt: TGTGCCAGTAGTACCGGGACAGGGGGCTATGACGAGCAGTACTTC
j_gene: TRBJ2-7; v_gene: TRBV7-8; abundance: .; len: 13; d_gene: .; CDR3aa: CASSLVSAGEQYF; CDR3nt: TGTGCCAGCAGCTTAGTATCCGCTGGCGAGCAGTACTTC
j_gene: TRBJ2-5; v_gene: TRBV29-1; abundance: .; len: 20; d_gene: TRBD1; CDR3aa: CSVPTGGAGSRGVRQETQYF; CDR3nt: TGCAGCGTTCCTACAGGGGGCGCCGGGTCTCGGGGGGTCCGACAAGAGACCCAGTACTTC
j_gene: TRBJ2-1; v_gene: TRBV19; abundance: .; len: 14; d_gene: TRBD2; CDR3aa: CASSSREGHGEQFF; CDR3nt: TGTGCCAGTAGTTCTCGGGAGGGCCACGGTGAGCAGTTCTTC
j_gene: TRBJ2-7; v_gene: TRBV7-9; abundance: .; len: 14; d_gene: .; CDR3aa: CASSRIDSSNEQYF; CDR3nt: TGTGCCAGCAGCCGCATTGACAGCTCCAACGAGCAGTACTTC
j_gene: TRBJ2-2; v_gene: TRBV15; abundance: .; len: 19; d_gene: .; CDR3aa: CATSTGRRLVLSSAGELFF; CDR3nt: TGTGCCACCAGCACAGGCAGGAGACTAGTTCTTAGTTCTGCCGGGGAGCTGTTTTTT
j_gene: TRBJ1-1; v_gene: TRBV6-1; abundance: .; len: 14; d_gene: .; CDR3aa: CASSTQGMNTEAFF; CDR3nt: TGTGCCAGCTCTACACAGGGAATGAACACTGAAGCTTTCTTT
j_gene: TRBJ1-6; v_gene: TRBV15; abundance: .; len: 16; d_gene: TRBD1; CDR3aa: CATSRERTGVGSPLHF; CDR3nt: TGTGCCACCAGCAGGGAAAGGACAGGGGTGGGGTCACCCCTCCACTTT
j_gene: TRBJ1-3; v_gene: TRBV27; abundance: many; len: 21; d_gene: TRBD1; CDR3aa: CASSLSSDIRDRVDSGNTIYF; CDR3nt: TGTGCCAGCAGTCTCTCCTCCGACATCCGGGACAGGGTTGACTCTGGAAACACCATATATTTT
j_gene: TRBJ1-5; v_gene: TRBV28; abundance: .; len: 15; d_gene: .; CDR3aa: CASSTPWGAYQPQHF; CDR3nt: TGTGCCAGCAGTACCCCCTGGGGGGCTTATCAGCCCCAGCATTTT
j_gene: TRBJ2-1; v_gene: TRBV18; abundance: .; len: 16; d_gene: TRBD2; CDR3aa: CASSPGLAGAGGEQFF; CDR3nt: TGTGCCAGCTCACCGGGACTAGCGGGAGCGGGGGGTGAGCAGTTCTTC
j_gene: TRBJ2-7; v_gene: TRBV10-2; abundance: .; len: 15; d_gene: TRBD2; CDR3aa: CASSDSTSGINEQYF; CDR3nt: TGCGCCAGCAGTGATTCGACTAGCGGGATCAACGAGCAGTACTTC
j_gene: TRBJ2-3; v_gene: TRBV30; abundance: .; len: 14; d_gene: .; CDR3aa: CAWSGQFDTDTQYF; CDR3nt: TGTGCCTGGAGTGGACAGTTCGACACAGATACGCAGTATTTT
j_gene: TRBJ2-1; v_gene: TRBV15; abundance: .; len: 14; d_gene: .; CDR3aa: CATSRDGPVGEQFF; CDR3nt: TGTGCCACCAGCAGAGATGGCCCCGTGGGTGAGCAGTTCTTC
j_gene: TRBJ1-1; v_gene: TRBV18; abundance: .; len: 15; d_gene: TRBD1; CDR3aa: CASSPPGRGGTEAFF; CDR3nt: TGTGCCAGCTCACCACCGGGCAGGGGGGGGACTGAAGCTTTCTTT
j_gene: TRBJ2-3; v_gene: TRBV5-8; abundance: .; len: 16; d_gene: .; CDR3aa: CASSPGSRGPTDTQYF; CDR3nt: TGTGCCAGCAGCCCGGGATCCCGGGGGCCCACAGATACGCAGTATTTT
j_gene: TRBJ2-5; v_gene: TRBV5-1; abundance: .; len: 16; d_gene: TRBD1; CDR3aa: CASSSDRGTVQETQYF; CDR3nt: TGCGCCAGCAGCTCGGACAGGGGCACGGTGCAAGAGACCCAGTACTTC
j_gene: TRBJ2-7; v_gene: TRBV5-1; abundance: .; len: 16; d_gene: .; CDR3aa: CASKFGQTESSYEQYF; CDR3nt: TGCGCCAGCAAATTTGGTCAGACGGAGAGCTCCTACGAGCAGTACTTC